A selection of T cell receptor beta chains follows, all from one sample in a study of Ad26.COV2.S vaccination and SARS-CoV-2 variants. The protocol was immunoSEQ multiplex PCR, while the TCRdb copy is restricted to in-frame clones and leaves out a portion. The table has more than 250,000 clones, about 87% seen once. Sequences were derived from peripheral blood, sampled in a trial of Ad26.COV2.S vaccine versus placebo. The source is a person aged 18-60 years who received the Ad26.COV2.S COVID-19 vaccine or a placebo. The CDR3 runs from the conserved cysteine through the conserved F or W. A D gene is named only where the DNA matches it firmly. Rows may omit the clone size; those that give it use once, few, many or a size class.

CDR3 DNA	CDR3 protein	V gene	J gene	D gene	clone size
TGTGCCAGCAGTGAAAGGCCCCTGGATGGTGAAGCTTTCTTT	CASSERPLDGEAFF	TRBV6-1	TRBJ1-1	.	.
TGTGCCAGCAGTTTATTCCCCTTTTATGGCTACACCTTC	CASSLFPFYGYTF	TRBV27	TRBJ1-2	.	.
TGTGCCAGCCACGGTGGGTTTGATAGCTCCTACAATGAGCAGTTCTTC	CASHGGFDSSYNEQFF	TRBV5-4	TRBJ2-1	.	.
TGTGCCGTCAACGGGGGGGGTAGAGGAAACACCATATATTTT	CAVNGGGRGNTIYF	TRBV28	TRBJ1-3	.	.
TGTGCCACCAGCAGAAGACAGGCGTCATACAATGAGCAGTTCTTC	CATSRRQASYNEQFF	TRBV15	TRBJ2-1	.	.
TGCAGCGTTGAGACAGTCAGCGTGAACACTGAAGCTTTCTTT	CSVETVSVNTEAFF	TRBV29-1	TRBJ1-1	.	.
TGTGCCAGCAGCTCGGGGGCTTCAGCTCGGGTGGCCAAAAACATTCAGTACTTC	CASSSGASARVAKNIQYF	TRBV7-9	TRBJ2-4	.	.
TGTGCCAGCAGCTTGACTGTTTTGAACACTGAAGCTTTCTTT	CASSLTVLNTEAFF	TRBV5-6	TRBJ1-1	.	.
TGTGCCAGCAGTTACATGGGACAGTTGAACACTGAAGCTTTCTTT	CASSYMGQLNTEAFF	TRBV6-5	TRBJ1-1	TRBD1	.
TGTGCCACCAGTGATTCAGGGGGCCAAGAGACCCAGTACTTC	CATSDSGGQETQYF	TRBV24-1	TRBJ2-5	TRBD1	.
TGTGCCAGCAGCCTTCAGGAGAGGGCAGATACGCAGTATTTT	CASSLQERADTQYF	TRBV3-1/TRBV3-2	TRBJ2-3	.	once
TGCAGCGTTGAACGGGACGGAAACTATGGCTACACCTTC	CSVERDGNYGYTF	TRBV29-1	TRBJ1-2	.	.
TGTGCCAGCAGCTTGGCTAGCGGGAACCTCTACGAGCAGTACTTC	CASSLASGNLYEQYF	TRBV5-4	TRBJ2-7	TRBD2	.
TGTGCCAGCAGCTTAGCCGGACCAGCTAACTATGGCTACACCTTC	CASSLAGPANYGYTF	TRBV11-2	TRBJ1-2	.	.